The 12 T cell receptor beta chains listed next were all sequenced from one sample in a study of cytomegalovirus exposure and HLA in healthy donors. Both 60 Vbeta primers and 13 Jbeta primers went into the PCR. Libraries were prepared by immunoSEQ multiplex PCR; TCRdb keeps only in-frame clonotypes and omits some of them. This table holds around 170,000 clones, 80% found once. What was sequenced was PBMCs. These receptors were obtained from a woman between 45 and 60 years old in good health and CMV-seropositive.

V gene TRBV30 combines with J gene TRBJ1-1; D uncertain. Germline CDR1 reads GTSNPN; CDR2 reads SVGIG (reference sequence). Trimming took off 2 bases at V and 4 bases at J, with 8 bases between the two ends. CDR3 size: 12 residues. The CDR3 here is CAWSSRVTEAFF. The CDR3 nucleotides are TGTGCCTGGAGTTCAAGAGTCACTGAAGCTTTCTTT.

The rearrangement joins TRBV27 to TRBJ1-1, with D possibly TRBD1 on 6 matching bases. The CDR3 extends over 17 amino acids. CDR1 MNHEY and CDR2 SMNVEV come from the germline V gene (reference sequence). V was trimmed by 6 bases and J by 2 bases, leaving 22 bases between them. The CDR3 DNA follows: TGTGCCAGCAGGCTACCCAGGGGAAAGAGGAAAAACACTGAAGCTTTCTTT. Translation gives CASRLPRGKRKNTEAFF.

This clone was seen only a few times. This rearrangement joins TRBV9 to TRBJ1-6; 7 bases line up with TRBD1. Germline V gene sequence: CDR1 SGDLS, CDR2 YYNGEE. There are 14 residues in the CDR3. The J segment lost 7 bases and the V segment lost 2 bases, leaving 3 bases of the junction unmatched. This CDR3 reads CASSVTGSNSPLHF. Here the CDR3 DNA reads TGTGCCAGCAGCGTGACAGGGTCAAATTCACCCCTCCACTTT. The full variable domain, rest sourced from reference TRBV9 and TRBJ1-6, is DSGVTQTPKHLITATGQRVTLRCSPRSGDLSVYWYQQSLDQGLQFLIQYYNGEERAKGNILERFSAQQFPDLHSELNLSSLELGDSALYFCASSVTGSNSPLHFGNGTRLTVT.

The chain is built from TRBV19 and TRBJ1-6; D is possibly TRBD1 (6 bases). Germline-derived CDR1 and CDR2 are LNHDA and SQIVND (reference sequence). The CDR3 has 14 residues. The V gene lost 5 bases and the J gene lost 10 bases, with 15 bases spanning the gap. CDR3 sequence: CASSSGTYPSPLHF. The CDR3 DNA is TGTGCCAGTAGTTCCGGGACATACCCCTCACCCCTCCACTTT.

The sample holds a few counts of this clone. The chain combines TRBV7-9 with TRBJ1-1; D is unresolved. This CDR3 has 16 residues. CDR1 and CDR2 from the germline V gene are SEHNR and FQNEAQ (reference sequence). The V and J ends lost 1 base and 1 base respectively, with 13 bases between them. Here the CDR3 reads CASSLERSGRNTEAFF. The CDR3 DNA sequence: TGTGCCAGCAGCTTAGAGAGGAGCGGACGGAACACTGAAGCTTTCTTT.

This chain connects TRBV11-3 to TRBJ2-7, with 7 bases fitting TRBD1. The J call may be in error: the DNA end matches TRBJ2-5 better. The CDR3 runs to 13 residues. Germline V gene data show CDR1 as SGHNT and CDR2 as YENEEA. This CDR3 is CASKGAPGETQYF. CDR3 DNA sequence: TGTGCCAGCAAGGGGGCGCCCGGAGAGACCCAGTACTTC.

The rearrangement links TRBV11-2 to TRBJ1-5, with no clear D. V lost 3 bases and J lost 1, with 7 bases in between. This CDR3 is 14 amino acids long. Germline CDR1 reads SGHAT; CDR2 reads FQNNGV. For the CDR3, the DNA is TGTGCCAGCAGCTTCTCGGGAAGCAATCAGCCCCAGCATTTT. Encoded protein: CASSFSGSNQPQHF.

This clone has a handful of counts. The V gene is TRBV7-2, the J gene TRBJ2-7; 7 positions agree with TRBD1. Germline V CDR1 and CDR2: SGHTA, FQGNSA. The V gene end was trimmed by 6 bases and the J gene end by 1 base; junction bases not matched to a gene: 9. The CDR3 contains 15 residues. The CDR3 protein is CASSFTGQWSYEQYF. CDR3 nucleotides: TGTGCCAGCAGTTTCACGGGACAGTGGTCCTACGAGCAGTACTTC.

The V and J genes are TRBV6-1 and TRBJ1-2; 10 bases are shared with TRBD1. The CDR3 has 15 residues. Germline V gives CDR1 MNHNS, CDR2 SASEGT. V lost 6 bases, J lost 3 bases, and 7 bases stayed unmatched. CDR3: CASSSTGGAYYGYTF. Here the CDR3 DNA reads TGTGCCAGCAGCTCGACAGGGGGCGCGTACTATGGCTACACCTTC.

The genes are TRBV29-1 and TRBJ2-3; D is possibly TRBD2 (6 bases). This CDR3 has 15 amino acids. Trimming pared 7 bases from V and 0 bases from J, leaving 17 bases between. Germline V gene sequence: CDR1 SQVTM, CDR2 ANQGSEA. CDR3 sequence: CSAAGTPTSTDTQYF. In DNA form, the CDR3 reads TGCAGCGCGGCGGGAACACCTACTAGCACAGATACGCAGTATTTT.

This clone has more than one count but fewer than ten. The CDR3 spells CASSIQGAMNTEAFF. In DNA form, the CDR3 reads TGTGCCAGCAGTATTCAGGGGGCAATGAACACTGAAGCTTTCTTT. The J gene is TRBJ1-1, the V gene TRBV7-2, with 8 bases fitting TRBD1. This CDR3 is 15 amino acids long. Germline V gives CDR1 SGHTA, CDR2 FQGNSA. Germline trimming cut 6 bases from V and 0 bases from J; bases unmatched to any gene: 6.

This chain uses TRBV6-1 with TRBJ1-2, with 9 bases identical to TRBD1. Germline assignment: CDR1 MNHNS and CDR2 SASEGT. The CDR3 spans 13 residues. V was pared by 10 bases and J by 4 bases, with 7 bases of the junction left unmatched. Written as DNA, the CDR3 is TGTGCCACCCCAGGGACAGGGCTCTATGGCTACACCTTC. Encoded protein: CATPGTGLYGYTF.